Below are 7 T cell receptor beta chains sequenced from a single sample in a study of T-cell reconstitution after alpha-beta-depleted transplantation in children. Unique molecular identifiers were incorporated into the prepared TCRbeta library. One entry per CDR3 protein results from TCRdb running MiXCR on the PCR reads. The repertoire consists of 120,000 or so distinct CDR3 sequences, with about 21% occurring once and the leading ten covering about 10%. The input for sequencing was PBMCs, mostly from graft donor cells, taken 180 days after TCRalphabeta/CD19-depleted stem cell transplant. These receptors were obtained from a male patient aged 2 to 10 who had a stem cell transplant for chronic granulomatous disease, so the T cells may come from the graft donor.

This clonotype has at least ten counts. V gene TRBV9 combines with J gene TRBJ2-2; no clear D gene. The V gene's germline CDR1 is SGDLS and CDR2 YYNGEE. V was trimmed by 0 bases and J by 7 bases, leaving 4 bases between them. This CDR3 region has 12 residues. The CDR3 spells CASSVGHGELFF. CDR3 DNA: TGTGCCAGCAGCGTAGGACACGGGGAGCTGTTTTTT.

J is TRBJ2-2 and V is TRBV27, with D possibly matching TRBD2 (7 bases). This CDR3 is built from 17 residues. Trimming took 2 bases from V and 3 from J, leaving 16 bases between them. The germline CDR1 and CDR2 sequences are MNHEY and SMNVEV (reference sequence). CDR3 nucleotide sequence: TGTGCCAGCAGTTTAGTGGGGGCGGGGGTTGACACCGGGGAGCTGTTTTTT. This translates into CASSLVGAGVDTGELFF.

This clonotype has ten or more counts. CDR3 sequence reads: CSANLGGLDETQYF. DNA for the CDR3: TGCAGTGCTAACCTCGGAGGACTAGACGAGACCCAGTACTTC. This chain connects TRBV20-1 to TRBJ2-5, with 7 bases fitting TRBD2. The CDR3 contains 14 residues. V shed 4 bases, J shed 5 bases, and the junction held 10 bases outside the gene matches. CDR1 DFQATT and CDR2 SNEGSKA come from the germline V gene (reference sequence).

The chain has TRBV7-9 and TRBJ2-7; D possibly corresponds to TRBD1 (6 bases). V was trimmed by 0 bases and J by 1 base, leaving 7 bases between them. The germline CDR1 and CDR2 sequences are SEHNR and FQNEAQ (reference sequence). The CDR3 contains 14 residues. The CDR3 sequence: CASSLARGSYEQYF. The DNA for the CDR3 is TGTGCCAGCAGCTTAGCAAGGGGGTCCTACGAGCAGTACTTC.

The sample holds many counts of this clonotype. The chain carries TRBV20-1 and TRBJ2-7, with 7 bases aligning to TRBD2. Trimming cost V 1 base and J 3 bases; bases outside gene matches: 0. Per germline, CDR1 DFQATT and CDR2 SNEGSKA (reference sequence). There are 12 residues in the CDR3. The CDR3 sequence: CSARGDYYEQYF. The CDR3, as DNA: TGCAGTGCTAGAGGGGACTACTACGAGCAGTACTTC.

The chain has TRBV12-3 or TRBV12-4 and TRBJ2-7, with 10 nucleotides matching TRBD1. The CDR3 has 14 amino acids. After removal of 3 bases from V and 5 bases from J, the junction contained 4 bases not matched to a gene. The CDR3 loop reads CASSFPGQGNEQYF. The CDR3 DNA follows: TGTGCCAGCAGTTTCCCGGGACAGGGGAACGAGCAGTACTTC.

This rearrangement joins TRBV5-1 to TRBJ2-2; the match to TRBD1 covers 7 bases. The CDR3 is 15 residues long. CDR1 and CDR2 (germline): SGHRS, YFSETQ. The V segment lost 5 bases and the J segment 4 bases; nucleotides outside the gene matches: 8. The CDR3 here is CASRQGPPGTGELFF. The CDR3 DNA sequence: TGCGCCAGCAGACAGGGGCCTCCGGGCACCGGGGAGCTGTTTTTT.